The next 20 T cell receptor beta chains were all read from a single sample in a study of blood T cell repertoires in COVID-19. Profiled with immunoSEQ multiplex PCR; TCRdb holds only in-frame clones, not every one. In the table there are fewer than 250,000 clones, approximately 86% of which are singletons. Material: peripheral blood. The receptor set was obtained from a man aged 60-69 years with acute or convalescent COVID-19.

The chain couples TRBV21-1 to TRBJ2-7; TRBD1, the table's D call, was not compared with the DNA. TRBV21-1 is labeled a pseudogene. This CDR3 comprises 21 residues. The CDR3, as DNA: TGTGCCAGCAGCAAAGGACCTGGGGGCAGGTGGACACCTACACCTTCCGAGGAGCAGTACTTC. Translation gives CASSKGPGGRWTPTPSEEQYF.

The chain is built from TRBV7-8 and TRBJ2-2; 9 bases fit TRBD2. The CDR3 is 16 amino acids. The germline V gene has CDR1 SGHVS and CDR2 FQNEAQ. Trimming cost V 5 bases and J 5 bases; bases outside gene matches: 9. The CDR3 sequence is CASSVRAGGWTGELFF. In nucleotides, the CDR3 is TGTGCCAGCAGCGTCCGAGCGGGGGGCTGGACCGGGGAGCTGTTTTTT.

The chain has TRBV2 and TRBJ2-5; 7 bases line up with TRBD2. CDR3 size: 14 residues. V was pared by 5 bases and J by 0 bases, with 3 bases of the junction left unmatched. Germline assignment: CDR1 SNHLY and CDR2 FYNNEI. The CDR3 sequence is CASSRDYNQETQYF. The CDR3 DNA sequence: TGTGCCAGCAGTCGGGACTACAACCAAGAGACCCAGTACTTC.

The chain carries TRBV6-5 and TRBJ2-6; 7 positions match TRBD2. The V gene's germline CDR1 is MNHEY and CDR2 SVGAGI. Trimming cost V 6 bases and J 4 bases; bases outside gene matches: 6. The CDR3 spans 15 residues. CDR3 nucleotide sequence: TGTGCCAGCAGACGGGAGGCGTCGGGGGCCAACGTCCTGACTTTC. Encoded protein: CASRREASGANVLTF.

The chain couples TRBV11-3 to TRBJ2-1; perhaps TRBD1 as D (6 bases). The germline CDR1 and CDR2 sequences are SGHNT and YENEEA. This CDR3 spans 14 amino acids. The V end was cut by 4 bases, the J end by 3 bases, with 10 bases between. The CDR3 nucleotides read TGTGCCAGCAGCTCGGACAGTTTCTACAATGAGCAGTTCTTC. Its protein is CASSSDSFYNEQFF. Based on the CDR3 plus reference TRBV11-3 and TRBJ2-1, the full variable domain is EAGVVQSPRYKIIEKKQPVAFWCNPISGHNTLYWYLQNLGQGPELLIRYENEEAVDDSQLPKDRFSAERLKGVDSTLKIQPAELGDSAVYLCASSSDSFYNEQFFGPGTRLTVL.

V is TRBV9 and J is TRBJ2-3; TRBD2 aligns across 14 bases. Germline CDR1 and CDR2: SGDLS and YYNGEE. The CDR3 spans 16 residues. Trimming at V came to 3 bases and at J to 3 bases, leaving 3 bases not matched to a gene. CDR3: CASSGLAGGRTDTQYF. The DNA for the CDR3 is TGTGCCAGCAGCGGACTAGCGGGGGGGCGAACAGATACGCAGTATTTT.

The J gene is TRBJ2-2, the V gene TRBV5-4; 10 bases agree with TRBD2. The CDR3 has 15 amino acids. Trimming removed 0 bases from V and 4 bases from J; junction bases left unmatched: 0. Germline V gene sequence: CDR1 SGHNT, CDR2 YYREEE (reference sequence). The CDR3 coding sequence is TGTGCCAGCAGCTTGGGACTAGCGGGCACCGGGGAGCTGTTTTTT. Residues: CASSLGLAGTGELFF.

The sample holds a few counts of this clone. The gene calls are TRBV27 and TRBJ2-7; 10 bases line up with TRBD2. The germline CDR1 and CDR2 sequences are MNHEY and SMNVEV (reference sequence). This CDR3 region has 16 residues. V trimming: 5 bases; J trimming: 3 bases; junction bases outside the gene matches: 10. The CDR3 region has the DNA TGTGCCAGCAGTATTACCCGTAGCGGGGGGTTCTACGAGCAGTACTTC. Translation: CASSITRSGGFYEQYF.

The V call is TRBV21-1, the J call TRBJ2-5; the table's D call of TRBD1 was not tested on the DNA. TRBV21-1 is flagged as a pseudogene. The CDR3 length is 14 residues. The CDR3 DNA is TGTGCCAGCAGCAACAAGGGGCTCCAAGAGACCCAGTACTTC. Protein sequence: CASSNKGLQETQYF.

The chain carries TRBV7-3 and TRBJ1-1; 8 bases agree with TRBD1. Germline CDR1 reads SGHTA; CDR2 reads FQGTGA. The CDR3 covers 18 residues. After removal of 1 base from V and 0 bases from J, the junction contained 10 bases not matched to a gene. The CDR3 is CASSLRGGQTGVNTEAFF. The CDR3 nucleotides read TGTGCCAGCAGCTTAAGAGGGGGCCAGACAGGGGTGAACACTGAAGCTTTCTTT.

This clone was found a few times. CDR3 DNA sequence: TGTGCCAGCAAAGGGGCGGGAAACGGGGAGCTGTTTTTT. Translation: CASKGAGNGELFF. The chain employs TRBV6-5 and TRBJ2-2; tentative D call: TRBD2 (6 bases). Germline-derived CDR1 and CDR2 are MNHEY and SVGAGI. The CDR3 is made up of 13 amino acids. V lost 7 bases, J lost 7 bases, and 13 bases lay in between.

J is TRBJ1-4 and V is TRBV11-2; D is undetermined. Trimming cost V 2 bases and J 4 bases, with 11 bases left between them. Germline CDR1 SGHAT, CDR2 FQNNGV. There are 15 residues in the CDR3. CDR3 DNA: TGTGCCAGCAGCTTACACAGACCGATTAATGAAAAACTGTTTTTT. It translates to CASSLHRPINEKLFF.

This clone has more than one count but fewer than ten. The chain uses TRBV10-3 and TRBJ1-1; TRBD1 is a possible D gene (6 bases). Germline V CDR1 and CDR2: ENHRY, SYGVKD. Between the trimmed V and J ends, which lost 8 bases and 2 bases, there was a span of 18 bases. The CDR3 is 15 residues long. The CDR3 here is CAIPRATGLNTEAFF. The CDR3 DNA is TGTGCCATCCCCAGGGCGACAGGCCTCAACACTGAAGCTTTCTTT.

The V call is TRBV29-1, the J call TRBJ1-5, with D possibly matching TRBD1 (5 bases). The CDR3 extends over 13 amino acids. The V end lost 7 bases, the J end lost 5 bases, and 15 bases lay between the germline ends. Germline V CDR1 and CDR2: SQVTM, ANQGSEA. The CDR3 DNA is TGCAGCGCCGTGACGGGGGTAGATCAGCCCCAGCATTTT. This codes for CSAVTGVDQPQHF.

This clone was detected only once. The chain has TRBV20-1 and TRBJ2-5, with unresolved D. CDR1 is DFQATT, CDR2 SNEGSKA, per germline (reference sequence). The V gene lost 8 bases and the J gene lost 4 bases, with 11 bases spanning the gap. The CDR3 covers 11 residues. DNA for the CDR3: TGCAGTACCACCGCCGGAGAGACCCAGTACTTC. Its protein product is CSTTAGETQYF.

The J gene is TRBJ1-5, the V gene TRBV28; D might be TRBD1 (6 bases). The CDR3 length is 14 residues. The germline V gene encodes CDR1 MDHEN and CDR2 SYDVKM. Between the trimmed V and J ends, which lost 6 bases and 4 bases, there was a span of 13 bases. CDR3 residues: CASSSQGANQPQHF. CDR3 DNA sequence: TGTGCCAGCAGCTCACAGGGAGCAAATCAGCCCCAGCATTTT.

The genes are TRBV7-2 and TRBJ1-2; TRBD1 might be the D (5 bases). V dropped 1 base and J dropped 5 bases, with 14 bases sitting between them. Germline CDR1 and CDR2: SGHTA and FQGNSA. The CDR3 sequence is 15 residues long. The CDR3 DNA sequence: TGTGCCAGCAGCTTAGACGTCAGGGCCTCTTATGGCTACACCTTC. Protein sequence: CASSLDVRASYGYTF.

The rearrangement links TRBV28 to TRBJ2-1, with TRBD2 as a possible D gene (5 bases). Germline CDR1 MDHEN, CDR2 SYDVKM. V lost 9 bases, J lost 9 bases, and 18 bases lay in between. This CDR3 spans 13 amino acids. CDR3 loop: CASSEGGETEQFF. The DNA for the CDR3 is TGTGCCAGTTCTGAGGGTGGAGAAACTGAGCAGTTCTTC.

The V and J genes are TRBV6-5 and TRBJ1-3; D gene ambiguous. The V and J ends lost 3 bases and 0 bases respectively, with 9 bases between them. The germline V gene has CDR1 MNHEY and CDR2 SVGAGI. The CDR3 consists of 15 residues. For the CDR3, the DNA is TGTGCCAGCAGTTATCGCCGGGACTCTGGAAACACCATATATTTT. It translates to CASSYRRDSGNTIYF.

This clone was seen only a few times. This chain joins TRBV19 and TRBJ1-5, with D possibly TRBD1 on 6 matching bases. V lost 6 bases and J 1 base, leaving 13 bases between the germline ends. The germline CDR1 and CDR2 sequences are LNHDA and SQIVND (reference sequence). CDR3 size: 15 residues. The CDR3 DNA reads as TGTGCCAGTAGCGCGCCAGGGACAAGCAATCAGCCCCAGCATTTT. Residues: CASSAPGTSNQPQHF.